The entry below describes one TCR beta chain. Its specificity is not known. This sample is part of a study of PD-1 blockade in classical Hodgkin lymphoma. Broader study findings: Diminished baseline TCR diversity has been reported in newly diagnosed patients relative to healthy donors.

Deletions cut 3 bases from V and 4 bases from J, with 15 bases between. This CDR3 is 16 amino acids long. CDR1 and CDR2 (germline): MDHEN, SYDVKM. Stated time point: newly diagnosed, previously untreated cHL patient sample. Purification of CD4+ T cells from thawed PBMCs was achieved by magnetic negative selection. Using immunoSEQ multiplex PCR, the repertoire was profiled, and TCRdb retains in-frame clones only, with some absent. The table lists about 21,000 clones, about four fifths of them singletons. The V call is TRBV28, the J call TRBJ1-4; D remains ambiguous. The clonotype was recovered from a human donor with classical Hodgkin lymphoma. The material sequenced was CD4+ T cells from blood. The CDR3 spells CASSFPVGRNNEKLFF. Written as DNA, the CDR3 is TGTGCCAGCAGTTTCCCCGTGGGCAGAAATAATGAAAAACTGTTTTTT.